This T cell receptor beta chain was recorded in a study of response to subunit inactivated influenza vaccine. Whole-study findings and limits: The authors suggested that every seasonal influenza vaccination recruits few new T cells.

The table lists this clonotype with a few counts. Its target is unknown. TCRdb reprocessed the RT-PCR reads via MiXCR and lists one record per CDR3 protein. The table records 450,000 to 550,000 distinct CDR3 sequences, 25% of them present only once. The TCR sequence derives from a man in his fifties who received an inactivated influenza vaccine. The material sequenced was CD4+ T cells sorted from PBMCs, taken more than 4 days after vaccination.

In nucleotides, the CDR3 is TGTGCCAGCAGCTTTGACAGGGCAAAGCAAGAGACCCAGTACTTC. It is translated as CASSFDRAKQETQYF. The chain recombines TRBV7-3 with TRBJ2-5; TRBD1 matches 7 bases. J gave up 2 bases and V 3 bases, and 6 bases lay outside the gene matches. This CDR3 has 15 amino acids. The germline V gene has CDR1 SGHTA and CDR2 FQGTGA.